A selection of T cell receptor beta chains follows, all from one sample in a study of identical twins. TCRdb reprocessed the 5' RACE reads with MiXCR, giving one entry per CDR3 protein. The sample lists more than 600,000 distinct CDR3 sequences; about 20% were seen once. The same sample was also used in a study of T cells expressing NK-cell markers.

Source material: PBMCs. These receptors originate from a woman aged 18-29 years in good health. The conserved cysteine and the conserved F or W are not part of the CDR3 here.

v_gene,CDR3aa
TRBV9,ASSETAPGQGEAF
TRBV5-6,ASSLSGRAETQY
TRBV20-1,SAPGGRPGGQF
TRBV12-3/TRBV12-4,ASSRPGQDPINEQF
TRBV20-1,SASEARGGPYEQY
TRBV20-1,SAVRDRGYEQY
TRBV29-1,SVAILRGSASDTIY
TRBV7-2,ASSPLASGRASEQF
TRBV20-1,SVWGLSGRNEQF
TRBV7-9,ASSKAGASYNEQF
TRBV29-1,SVGDTRY
TRBV5-1,ASSLAGGRNTGELF
TRBV3-1,ASSQDASGGARETQY
TRBV20-1,SASKGPRTDTQY
TRBV20-1,SANREGAF
TRBV7-9,ASTPGGTIEQF
TRBV10-3,AIGSGLGDTQY
TRBV12-3/TRBV12-4,ASSFGEGGYT
TRBV11-2,ASSSGLAGLGYNEQF
TRBV27,ASILRGSGSSYNEQF
TRBV12-3/TRBV12-4,ASSTQGGFGTGELF
TRBV12-5,ASREGELGSYEQF
TRBV20-1,SARGGNEQF
TRBV7-6,ASSLWGGTDNSPLH
TRBV10-3,ATRQESYEQY
TRBV12-3/TRBV12-4,ASRPRTSGGRYNEQF
TRBV12-3/TRBV12-4,ASRMNNSPLH
TRBV7-2,ASSFSQVGAYGYT
TRBV7-9,ASSTQGSTYEQY
TRBV5-1,ASSLLGTSSYNEQF
TRBV20-1,SANSGIFDNEQF
TRBV6-1,ASSLGTWRENTEAF
TRBV5-5,ASSYQGPPETQY
TRBV3-1,ASSQEHGQYNEQF
TRBV9,ASSVVGGYNEQF
TRBV7-9,ASSRGGGAYQETQY